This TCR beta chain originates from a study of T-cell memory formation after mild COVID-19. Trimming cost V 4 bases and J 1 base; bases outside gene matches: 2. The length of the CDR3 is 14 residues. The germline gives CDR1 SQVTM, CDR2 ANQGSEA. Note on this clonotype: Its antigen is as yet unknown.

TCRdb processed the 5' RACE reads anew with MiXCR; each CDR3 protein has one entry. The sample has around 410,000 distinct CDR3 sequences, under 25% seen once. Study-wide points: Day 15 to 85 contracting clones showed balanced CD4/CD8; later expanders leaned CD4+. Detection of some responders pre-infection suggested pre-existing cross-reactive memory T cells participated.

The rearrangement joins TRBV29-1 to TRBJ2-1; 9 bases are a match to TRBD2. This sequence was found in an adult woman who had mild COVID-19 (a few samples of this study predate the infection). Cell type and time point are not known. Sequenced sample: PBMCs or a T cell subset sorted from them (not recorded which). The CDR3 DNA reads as TGCAGCGTTGTCCTAGCGGGATCCTACAATGAGCAGTTCTTC. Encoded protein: CSVVLAGSYNEQFF.